A selection of T cell receptor beta chains follows, all from one sample in a study of chemoradiotherapy in HPV16-positive cancers. This table comes from immunoSEQ multiplex PCR, and its TCRdb copy is limited to in-frame clones, with some not included. The sample shows about 20,000 clones, over 75% of them seen only once. The sample was blood, taken from a patient who underwent chemoradiotherapy. The origin of the receptors is a human donor with HPV-associated anogenital cancer. CDR3s include the opening cysteine and the closing phenylalanine or tryptophan. The D gene is left open where the match is weak.

cdr3_aa,cdr3_nt,d_call,v_call,j_call
CASSPPTGGHNYGYTF,TGTGCCAGCTCACCACCGACAGGGGGGCATAACTATGGCTACACCTTC,TRBD1,TRBV18,TRBJ1-2
CATSRDRGAETQYF,TGTGCCACCAGCAGGGACAGGGGCGCAGAGACCCAGTACTTC,TRBD1,TRBV15,TRBJ2-5
CASSQLSGGAGPQYF,TGTGCCAGCAGTCAGCTTAGCGGGGGGGCCGGGCCGCAGTATTTT,TRBD2,TRBV25-1,TRBJ2-3
CASSLTGKIRYEQYF,TGCGCCAGCAGCTTGACAGGAAAAATTCGCTACGAGCAGTACTTC,-,TRBV5-1,TRBJ2-7
CASSLGPGEYYGYTF,TGCGCCAGCAGCTTGGGACCAGGGGAATACTATGGCTACACCTTC,-,TRBV5-1,TRBJ1-2
CASSLGGSGREETQYF,TGTGCCAGCAGCTTGGGCGGTAGCGGGAGGGAAGAGACCCAGTACTTC,TRBD2,TRBV5-6,TRBJ2-5
CASSQFGGCNQPQHF,TGCGCCAGCAGTCAATTCGGCGGGTGCAATCAGCCCCAGCATTTT,-,TRBV23-1,TRBJ1-5
CASSPDRVGQPQHF,TGTGCCAGCAGTCCTGACAGGGTTGGGCAGCCCCAGCATTTT,TRBD1,TRBV7-3,TRBJ1-5
CASSISGPLGRFF,TGTGCCAGTAGTATTTCGGGCCCCCTTGGACGGTTCTTC,-,TRBV19,TRBJ2-1
CASRLTSGSYNEQFF,TGTGCCAGCAGGTTAACTAGCGGGAGCTACAATGAGCAGTTCTTC,TRBD2,TRBV28,TRBJ2-1
CASIGGESGYTF,TGTGCCAGTATCGGCGGTGAAAGCGGCTACACCTTC,-,TRBV19,TRBJ1-2
CASSLTGGLTTNEKLFF,TGTGCCAGCAGCTTGACGGGAGGGTTAACAACTAATGAAAAACTGTTTTTT,-,TRBV7-6,TRBJ1-4
CASSPRTSGGLSAQYF,TGTGCCAGCAGCCCCCGGACTAGCGGGGGGCTTTCGGCCCAGTACTTC,TRBD2,TRBV9,TRBJ2-5